This T cell receptor beta chain was recorded in a study of identical twins. Donors uniformly comprised healthy Caucasians. This clonotype was counted at least ten times. TCRdb itself ran the 5' RACE reads through MiXCR, one entry per CDR3 protein. Of roughly 290,000 distinct CDR3 sequences listed, approximately 8.5% are singletons. Trimming cost V 0 bases and J 1 base, with 7 bases left between them. Germline CDR1 and CDR2: SGHTS and YDEGEE. The CDR3 length is 14 residues. The same data also went into a second study, on yellow fever vaccine responses in identical twins. That paper notes: Twins' vaccine T cell responses reportedly seemed partly convergent and partly personalized.

Sample: memory (CD45RO+) T cells sorted from blood. The J gene is TRBJ1-1, the V gene TRBV5-8; D is unresolved. The receptor was isolated from a woman younger than 35 in good health. The CDR3 sequence: CASSLGQPNTEAFF. In DNA form, the CDR3 reads TGTGCCAGCAGCTTGGGACAACCGAACACTGAAGCTTTCTTT.